These 5 T cell receptor beta chains came from one sample sequenced in a study of tissue T cells after allogeneic stem cell transplantation. Method: immunoSEQ multiplex PCR; TCRdb's copy keeps in-frame clones and lacks some. Of over 15,000 clones listed, approximately 70% are singletons. Sample: spleen. These TCRs come from a female BALB/c mouse in good health. MHC haplotype here: H2-d.

This clone was seen once. Any gene name here is a mouse gene name. CDR3 sequence: CASSLLGGKDTQYF. The sequenced part of the CDR3 DNA is TGTGCCAGCAGTTTACTGGGGGGCAAAGACACCCAGTAC. The chain uses TRBV14 and TRBJ2-5, with 9 bases matching TRBD2. The read gets to within 1 residue of the CDR3 end, and the germline J gene fills in the rest. The germline V gene encodes CDR1 SGHDT and CDR2 FRDEAV. V lost 2 bases and J lost 4; bases outside the gene matches: 2. The CDR3 has 14 amino acids. The full variable domain, its missing parts supplied by reference TRBV14 and TRBJ2-5, is EAGVTQSPRYAVLQEGQAVSFWCDPISGHDTLYWYQQPRDQGPQLLVYFRDEAVIDNSQLPSDRFSAVRPKGTNSTLKIQSAKQGDTATYLCASSLLGGKDTQYFGPGTRLLVL.

As to this clone: Gene names and germline match the mouse. The CDR3 sequence: CGAREGTGSSYEQYF. The CDR3 DNA, read in part, is TGTGGTGCTAGGGAGGGGACAGGAAGCTCCTATGAACAGTAC. The chain combines TRBV20 with TRBJ2-7, with TRBD1 matching 8 bases. The sequence runs out 1 residue before the end of the CDR3; the remainder is reconstructed from the germline J gene. Trimming removed 0 bases from V and 0 bases from J; junction bases left unmatched: 4. CDR3 size: 15 residues. Germline-derived CDR1 and CDR2 are GFQATS and STVNSAI.

Comments on this clone: The gene symbols are mouse symbols. The read ends 1 residue before the CDR3 terminus; that terminus is restored from the germline J gene. The V and J genes are TRBV20 and TRBJ1-1; unclear D gene. The CDR3 has 12 residues. Per germline, CDR1 GFQATS and CDR2 STVNSAI. V dropped 4 bases and J dropped 1 base, with 7 bases sitting between them. CDR3 DNA, as far as it was read: TGTGGTGCTACCGCAGGGAACACAGAAGTCTTC. Its protein product is CGATAGNTEVF. In full, the CDR3 reads CGATAGNTEVFF.

Regarding this clone: The gene names here belong to mouse. Sequencing ends 1 residue short of the CDR3 end; the germline J gene provides the rest. The chain has TRBV5 and TRBJ2-7; TRBD2 agrees at 10 bases. V shed 0 bases, J shed 4 bases, and the junction held 3 bases outside the gene matches. This CDR3 is built from 15 residues. Germline assignment: CDR1 LGHNA and CDR2 YNLKQL (reference sequence). The part of the CDR3 DNA that was read is TGTGCCAGCAGCCAAGAAACGACTGGGGGGTATGAACAGTAC. Its translation: CASSQETTGGYEQY. The whole CDR3 is CASSQETTGGYEQYF.

Concerning this clone itself: The germline gene is not matched at one end of the junction; a read error may be the cause. Germline and genes: mouse. The read is 1 residue too short to cover the CDR3 end, so that end is filled in from the germline J gene. The chain employs TRBV13-2 and TRBJ1-4; 12 nucleotides align to TRBD1. CDR1 and CDR2 from the germline V gene are NNHNN and SYGAGS (reference sequence). The CDR3 length is 16 residues. The sequenced part of the CDR3 DNA is TGTGCCAGCAGTGATCGGGACAGGGGGCCCAACGAAAGATTATTT. It encodes CASSDRDRGPNERLF. The entire CDR3 protein is CASSDRDRGPNERLFF.